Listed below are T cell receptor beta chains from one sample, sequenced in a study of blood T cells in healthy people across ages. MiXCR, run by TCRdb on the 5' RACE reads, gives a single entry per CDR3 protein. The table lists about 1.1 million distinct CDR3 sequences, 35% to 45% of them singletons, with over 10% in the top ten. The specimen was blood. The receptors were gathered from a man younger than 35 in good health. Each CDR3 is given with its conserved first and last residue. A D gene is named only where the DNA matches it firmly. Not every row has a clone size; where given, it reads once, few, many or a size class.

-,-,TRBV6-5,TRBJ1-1,TGTGCCAGCAGTTACGATCCTGGGGAGTTCACTGAAGCTTTCTTT,CASSYDPGEFTEAFF
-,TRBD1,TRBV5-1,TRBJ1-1,TGCGCCAGCAGCCTCACGACAGGGATGGGCACTGAAGCTTTCTTT,CASSLTTGMGTEAFF
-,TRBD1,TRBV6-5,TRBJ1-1,TGTGCCAGCAGTTCTAGAGGGGGCGTCACTGAAGCTTTCTTT,CASSSRGGVTEAFF
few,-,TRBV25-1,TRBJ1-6,TGTGCCAGCAGTGAATATGGGAATTCACCCCTCCACTTT,CASSEYGNSPLHF
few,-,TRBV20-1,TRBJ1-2,TGCAGTGCTAGACCGGAATGGAGGGCTGGCTACACCTTC,CSARPEWRAGYTF
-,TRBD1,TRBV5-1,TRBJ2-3,TGCGCCAGCAGCTTCGAACAGGGGGCCAGCACAGATACGCAGTATTTT,CASSFEQGASTDTQYF
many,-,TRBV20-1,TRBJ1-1,TGCAGTGCTGAAATCCGGGGCCCAGAAGCTTTCTTT,CSAEIRGPEAFF
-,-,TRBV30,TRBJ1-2,TGTGCCTGGAGGCTACAGGGTACCTATGGCTACACCTTC,CAWRLQGTYGYTF
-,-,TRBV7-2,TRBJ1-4,TGTGCCAGCAGCACGCCTAGAGAAAAACTGTTTTTT,CASSTPREKLFF
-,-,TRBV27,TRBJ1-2,TGTGCCAGCAGTTTAGGCCAGGGCCTTACATATGGCTACACCTTC,CASSLGQGLTYGYTF
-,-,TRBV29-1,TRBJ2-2,TGCAGCGTTGAAGGGGGCCCCACGGGGACCGGGGAGCTGTTTTTT,CSVEGGPTGTGELFF
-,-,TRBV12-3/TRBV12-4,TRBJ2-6,TGTGCCAGCAGTTTATCCAGCCGCTCTGGGGCCAACGTCCTGACTTTC,CASSLSSRSGANVLTF
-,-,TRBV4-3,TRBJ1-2,TGCGCCAGCAGCCTAAGTACTCTTAACTATGGCTACACCTTC,CASSLSTLNYGYTF
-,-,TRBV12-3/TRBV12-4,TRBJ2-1,TGTGCCAGCAGTTTTCTAGCCAATGAGCAGTTCTTC,CASSFLANEQFF
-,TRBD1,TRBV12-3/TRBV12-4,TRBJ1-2,TGTGCCAGCAGTTTAGAGAGGACAGGCGGTGACTATGGCTACACCTTC,CASSLERTGGDYGYTF
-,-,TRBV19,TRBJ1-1,TGTGCCAGTAGTCCTCGAAGGGGGGGACCCGGGGGCACTGAAGCTTTCTTT,CASSPRRGGPGGTEAFF
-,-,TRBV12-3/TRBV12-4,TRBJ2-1,TGTGCCAGCAGTTTTTCGGGCAGGGGGGGCTACAATGAGCAGTTCTTC,CASSFSGRGGYNEQFF
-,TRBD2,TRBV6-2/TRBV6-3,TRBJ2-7,TGTGCCAGCAGTTGGGAACGGGGGGGCCTCAATGAGCAGTACTTC,CASSWERGGLNEQYF
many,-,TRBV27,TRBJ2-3,TGTGCCAGCAGTTTCGAGCGAGAACCCCGAAGAAAGGATACGCAGTATTTT,CASSFEREPRRKDTQYF
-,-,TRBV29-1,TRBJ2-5,TGCAGCGTGAGGACAAGTTGGGAGCAGTACTTC,CSVRTSWEQYF
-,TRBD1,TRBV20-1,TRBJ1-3,TGCAGTGCTAGCTCCCCTGACAGGGTCATATCTGGAAACACCATATATTTT,CSASSPDRVISGNTIYF
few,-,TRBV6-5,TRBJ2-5,TGTGCCAGCAGTTACATGGGGGGCCCAGAGACCCAGTACTTC,CASSYMGGPETQYF
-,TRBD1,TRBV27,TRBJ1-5,TGTGCCAGCAGTTTTTACAGGGGAAGCGGCAATCAGCCCCAGCATTTT,CASSFYRGSGNQPQHF
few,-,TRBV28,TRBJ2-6,TGTGCCAGCGTTGGGGTCTCTGGGGCCAACGTCCTGACTTTC,CASVGVSGANVLTF
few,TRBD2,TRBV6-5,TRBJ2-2,TGTGCCAGCAGTACCGGACTAGCATCCACCGGGGAGCTGTTTTTT,CASSTGLASTGELFF
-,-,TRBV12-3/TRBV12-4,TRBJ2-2,TGTGCCAGCAGGATTAGCGGCCGCGACGGGGAGCTGTTTTTT,CASRISGRDGELFF
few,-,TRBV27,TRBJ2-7,TGTGCCGTGGGGGGAGGGGGCGAGCAGTACTTC,CAVGGGGEQYF
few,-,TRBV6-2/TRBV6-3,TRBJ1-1,TGTGCCAGCAGGGAGGGGGGGGCGAACACTGAAGCTTTCTTT,CASREGGANTEAFF
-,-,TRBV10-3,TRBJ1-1,TGTGCCATCAGTGTTAGTGTTGGACAGAACACTGAAGCTTTCTTT,CAISVSVGQNTEAFF
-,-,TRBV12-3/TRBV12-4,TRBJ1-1,TGTGCCAGCAGTCCCTACTGGGGGGGCACTGAAGTTTTCTTT,CASSPYWGGTEVFF
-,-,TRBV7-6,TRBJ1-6,TGTGCCAGCAGCTTAAAGTGGGTCGTAGGCTCACCCCTCCACTTT,CASSLKWVVGSPLHF
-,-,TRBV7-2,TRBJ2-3,TGTGCCAGCAGCGCCACTAGTCCCCCAGATACGCAGTATTTT,CASSATSPPDTQYF
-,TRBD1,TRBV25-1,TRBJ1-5,TGTGCCAGCAGACAAACAGGGGACAATCAGCCCCAGCATTTT,CASRQTGDNQPQHF
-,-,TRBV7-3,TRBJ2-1,TGTGCCAGCAGCCCAAGTCCCAGGCCCAGCTCCTACAATGAGCAGTTCTTC,CASSPSPRPSSYNEQFF
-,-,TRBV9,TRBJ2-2,TGTGCCAGCAGCGTATCCCTCCCCCAACTTAGTAACACGAACACCGGGGAGCTGTTTTTT,CASSVSLPQLSNTNTGELFF
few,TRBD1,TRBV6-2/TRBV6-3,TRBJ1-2,TGTGCCACCGGACAGGAGGGCTATGGCTACACCTTC,CATGQEGYGYTF
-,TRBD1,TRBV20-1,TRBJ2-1,TGCAGTGCTAGAGATAGGCAGGGGGCCGGCAATGAGCAGTTCTTC,CSARDRQGAGNEQFF
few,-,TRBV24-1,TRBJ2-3,TGTGCCACCAGTGGCACAACAAGCCTTAGGCAGTATTTT,CATSGTTSLRQYF
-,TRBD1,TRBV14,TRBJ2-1,TGTGCCAGCAGCCAAGACGGGACAGGTGACCTAAAGGTGGATCACAATGAGCAGTTCTTC,CASSQDGTGDLKVDHNEQFF
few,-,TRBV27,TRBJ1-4,TGTGCCAGCAGTTTTCGGCAGGGTGCGGAAAAACTGTTTTTT,CASSFRQGAEKLFF
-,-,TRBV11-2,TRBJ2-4,TGTGCCAGCAGCTTAGCGCTACAGGGCGCTCAGTACTTC,CASSLALQGAQYF
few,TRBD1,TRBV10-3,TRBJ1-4,TGTGCCATCAGTCAACAGGGGACTAATGAAAAACTGTTTTTT,CAISQQGTNEKLFF
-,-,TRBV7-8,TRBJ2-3,TGTGCCGGCAGGAATACAGGTTTTACAGATACGCAGTATTTT,CAGRNTGFTDTQYF
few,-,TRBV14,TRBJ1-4,TGTGCCAGCAGCCAACTAAGGGGTGGACGGGAAAAACTGTTTTTT,CASSQLRGGREKLFF
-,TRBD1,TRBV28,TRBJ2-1,TGTGCCAGCAGTTTTGGGGTTAACCGGGACAGAAAGAGCTCCTACAATGAGCAGTTCTTC,CASSFGVNRDRKSSYNEQFF
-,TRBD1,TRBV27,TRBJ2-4,TGTGCCAGCAGAGGACAGGGATGGAACATTCAGTACTTC,CASRGQGWNIQYF
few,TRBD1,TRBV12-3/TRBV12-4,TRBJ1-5,TGTGCCAGCAGTTCGAGAGGGACAGGCAATCAGCCCCAGCATTTT,CASSSRGTGNQPQHF
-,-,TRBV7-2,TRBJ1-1,TGTGCCAGCAGCTTAGTTTGGGCGAACACTGAAGCTTTCTTT,CASSLVWANTEAFF
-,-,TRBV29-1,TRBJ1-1,TGCAGCGTTAATACCGGGGGCACTGAAGCTTTCTTT,CSVNTGGTEAFF
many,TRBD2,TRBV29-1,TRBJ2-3,TGCAGCGTTGGTGGGACTAGCGGAAGCACAGATACGCAGTATTTT,CSVGGTSGSTDTQYF
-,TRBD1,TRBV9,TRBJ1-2,TGTGCCAGCAGCTCAAACGGGAACAGGGGTGAGGGCTACACCTTC,CASSSNGNRGEGYTF
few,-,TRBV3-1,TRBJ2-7,TGTGCCAGCAGCCAAGGTCATAGCTCCTACGAGCAGTACTTC,CASSQGHSSYEQYF